Listed below are T cell receptor beta chains from one sample, sequenced in a study of blood T cell repertoires in COVID-19. Some clones are missing from TCRdb's copy, which holds only in-frame ones; the method was immunoSEQ multiplex PCR. The top ten clones hold roughly 1.2% of a sample with fewer than 450,000 clones, about 88% of them seen once. Input material: PBMCs or T cells enriched from blood (not recorded which). All receptors derive from a woman younger than 35 who had recovered from COVID-19. CDR3s include the opening cysteine and the closing phenylalanine or tryptophan. Fields, in order: CDR3 protein, D gene, V gene. A D gene is named only where the DNA matches it firmly.

CASSPRGRGGSGANVLTF	TRBD1	TRBV6-2/TRBV6-3
CASSITLGEVYGYTF	.	TRBV11-2
CASSEASAALGDTQYF	.	TRBV2
CASSLKASGGAYNEQFF	TRBD2	TRBV7-9
CAIRGLAGAGELFF	TRBD2	TRBV10-3
CASSPDRGNVNTIYF	TRBD1	TRBV13
CASSQATGVNGYTF	TRBD1	TRBV4-1
CASSQESGTGSSYNSPLHF	TRBD1	TRBV4-3
CASSLAGGQIYEQYF	.	TRBV5-1
CSVRDTGTEAFF	.	TRBV29-1
CASSQEVLAGGPGELFF	TRBD2	TRBV3-1/TRBV3-2
CASSPSQGPREQYF	.	TRBV4-3
CASSPGSASNRVSGNTIYF	.	TRBV4-1
CASSDARVNSPLHF	.	TRBV9
CASSSSGGTEAFF	.	TRBV7-9
CASSQSMGQGRAGEKLFF	TRBD1	TRBV4-2